This TCR beta chain emerged from a study of T cell clones after liver transplantation. Study in general: At least one year of complete immunosuppression withdrawal without enzymes over twice normal defined tolerance.

CD3+CD4+ and CD3+CD8+ cells were FACS-sorted from thawed unstimulated PBMCs. Overall study findings and caveats: In most of the 8 subjects, circulating graft-donor-reactive CD4 TCRbeta sequences fell significantly after transplant. The donor-reactive repertoire was only partly measurable in a couple of subjects, lacking donor cells.

Measured with immunoSEQ multiplex PCR; TCRdb has only the in-frame clones, and not every one. The sample holds about 51,000 clones, around 85% seen once. V lost 0 bases, J lost 3 bases, and 11 bases lay in between. Germline-derived CDR1 and CDR2 are MNHEY and SVGAGI. The CDR3 spans 15 residues. Remarks on this clone: Its antigen is unidentified.

This chain uses TRBV6-5 with TRBJ1-1, with D perhaps TRBD1 (5 bases). The sequence came from a human patient who received a liver transplant. Among the T cells, some may be from the graft donor. The sequences come from CD8+ T cells from blood, collected 12 months after liver transplant. CDR3: CASSYSGPSDTEAFF. In DNA, the CDR3 is TGTGCCAGCAGTTACTCGGGACCCAGTGACACTGAAGCTTTCTTT.